These 9 T cell receptor beta chains originate from one sample sequenced in a study of stem cell transplantation in POMP-related autoinflammatory disease. Libraries were prepared by immunoSEQ multiplex PCR; TCRdb keeps only in-frame clonotypes and omits some of them. The repertoire has a few thousand clones, roughly 87% of them found once; the top ten carry 2% to 2.5%. This material consisted of Tregs from PBMCs, taken after stem cell transplantation. These receptors were obtained from a human patient with POMP-related autoinflammation and immune dysregulation (PRAID). The graft donor may account for some of the T cells.

The V call is TRBV2, the J call TRBJ1-2, with 8 bases identical to TRBD1. V lost 6 bases and J lost 4; bases outside the gene matches: 10. CDR1 and CDR2 from the germline V gene are SNHLY and FYNNEI. This CDR3 comprises 15 residues. CDR3 region: CASSGQGNSLYGYTF. Here the CDR3 DNA reads TGTGCCAGCAGCGGACAGGGAAACAGCCTCTATGGCTACACCTTC.

V gene TRBV6-1 combines with J gene TRBJ1-1; D is unclear. V lost 8 bases to trimming and J lost 2 bases, with 6 bases between them. The CDR3 extends over 11 amino acids. Germline lookup yields CDR1 MNHNS and CDR2 SASEGT. CDR3 bases: TGTGCCAGCCGAGTAAACACTGAAGCTTTCTTT. Translation: CASRVNTEAFF.

This clone was counted once. Here the CDR3 reads CASSYPPGLANYEQYF. CDR3 nucleotide sequence: TGTGCCAGCAGTTACCCCCCCGGACTAGCGAACTACGAGCAGTACTTC. V is TRBV6-5 and J is TRBJ2-7; 9 positions match TRBD2. The V gene end was trimmed by 2 bases and the J gene end by 3 bases; junction bases not matched to a gene: 8. This CDR3 comprises 16 residues. The germline gives CDR1 MNHEY, CDR2 SVGAGI.

CDR3 amino acids: CASSPGTATNYGYTF. The CDR3 DNA reads TGTGCCAGCAGCCCTGGGACAGCCACTAACTATGGCTACACCTTC. V usage is TRBV5-4 and J usage is TRBJ1-2; the match to TRBD1 covers 7 bases. CDR3 length: 15 amino acids. V lost 4 bases to trimming and J lost 0 bases; unmatched junction nucleotides: 6. CDR1 is SGHNT and CDR2 is YYREEE in the germline V gene (reference sequence).

The chain has TRBV4-1 and TRBJ1-4; perhaps TRBD1 as D (5 bases). The CDR3 contains 17 residues. CDR1 and CDR2 from the germline V gene are MGHRA and YSYEKL. V was trimmed by 0 bases and J by 0 bases, leaving 11 bases between them. CDR3 nucleotides: TGCGCCAGCAGCCAAGAGGGGGAAGGGGCAACTAATGAAAAACTGTTTTTT. Its protein is CASSQEGEGATNEKLFF.

The chain carries TRBV7-9 and TRBJ2-1; 14 bases map to TRBD2. The junction had 10 bases not matched to a gene; V was cut back by 5 bases and J by 7 bases. The CDR3 length is 17 residues. Germline values: CDR1 SEHNR, CDR2 FQNEAQ (reference sequence). CDR3 amino acids: CASSKIRGLAGVNEQFF. The CDR3 DNA reads as TGTGCCAGCAGCAAAATAAGGGGACTAGCGGGAGTTAATGAGCAGTTCTTC.

The chain links TRBV30 to TRBJ1-1; D is unclear. From germline, CDR1 is GTSNPN and CDR2 SVGIG (reference sequence). This CDR3 spans 13 amino acids. V shed 5 bases and J shed 0 bases, with 10 bases lying between them. The CDR3 nucleotides are TGTGCCTGGGTGAGGCTGATGAACACTGAAGCTTTCTTT. Translating gives CAWVRLMNTEAFF.

The chain employs TRBV7-6 and TRBJ2-6; possible D gene TRBD1, 7 bases. There are 19 residues in the CDR3. Trimming pared 0 bases from V and 0 bases from J, leaving 15 bases between. Germline assignment: CDR1 SGHVS and CDR2 FNYEAQ. For the CDR3, the DNA is TGTGCCAGCAGCTTAGCTAGGAGGGACAGCAGCTCTGGGGCCAACGTCCTGACTTTC. Amino acid sequence: CASSLARRDSSSGANVLTF.

This rearrangement joins TRBV5-6 to TRBJ2-7, with D unresolved. Deletions cut 3 bases from V and 6 bases from J, with 13 bases between. The CDR3 runs 13 residues. Germline V lookup: CDR1 SGHDT, CDR2 YYEEEE. The CDR3 DNA is TGTGCCAGCAGCTCTACCCGCCCCTTCGAGCAGTACTTC. As protein: CASSSTRPFEQYF.